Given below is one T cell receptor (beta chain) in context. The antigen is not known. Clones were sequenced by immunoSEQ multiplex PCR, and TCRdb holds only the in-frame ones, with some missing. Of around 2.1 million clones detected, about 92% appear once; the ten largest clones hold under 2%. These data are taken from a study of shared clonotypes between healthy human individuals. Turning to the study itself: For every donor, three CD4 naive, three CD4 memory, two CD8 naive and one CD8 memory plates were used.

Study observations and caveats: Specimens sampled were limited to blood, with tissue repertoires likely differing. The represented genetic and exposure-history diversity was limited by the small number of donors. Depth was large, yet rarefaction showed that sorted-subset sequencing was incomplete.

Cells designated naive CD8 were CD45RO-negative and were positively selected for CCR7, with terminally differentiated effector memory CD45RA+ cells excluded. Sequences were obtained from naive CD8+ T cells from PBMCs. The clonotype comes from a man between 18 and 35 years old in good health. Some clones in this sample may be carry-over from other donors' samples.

CDR3 nucleotides: TGCGCCACCCCAAGGGCGATAAGGCGAAAGTTCCCAGATACGCAGTATTTT. It is translated as CATPRAIRRKFPDTQYF. J is TRBJ2-3 and V is TRBV4-1; D is unresolved. This CDR3 comprises 17 residues. Between the trimmed V and J ends, which lost 10 bases and 4 bases, there was a span of 27 bases. The germline CDR1 and CDR2 sequences are MGHRA and YSYEKL.